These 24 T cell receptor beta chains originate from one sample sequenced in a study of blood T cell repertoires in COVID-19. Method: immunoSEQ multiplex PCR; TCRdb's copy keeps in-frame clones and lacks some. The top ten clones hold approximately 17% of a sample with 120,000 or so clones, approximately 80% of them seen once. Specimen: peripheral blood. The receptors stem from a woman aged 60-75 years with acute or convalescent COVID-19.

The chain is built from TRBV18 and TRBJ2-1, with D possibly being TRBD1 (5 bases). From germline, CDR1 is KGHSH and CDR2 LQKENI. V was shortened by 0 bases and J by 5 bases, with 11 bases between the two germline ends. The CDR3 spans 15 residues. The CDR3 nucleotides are TGTGCCAGCTCACCACCCCAGGGTGGCCACAATGAGCAGTTCTTC. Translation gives CASSPPQGGHNEQFF.

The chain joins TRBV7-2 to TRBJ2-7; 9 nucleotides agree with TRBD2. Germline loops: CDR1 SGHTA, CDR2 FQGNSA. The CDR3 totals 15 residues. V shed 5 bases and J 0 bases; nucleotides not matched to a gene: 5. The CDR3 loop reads CASSASGLASYEQYF. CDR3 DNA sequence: TGTGCCAGCAGCGCATCGGGACTAGCCTCCTACGAGCAGTACTTC.

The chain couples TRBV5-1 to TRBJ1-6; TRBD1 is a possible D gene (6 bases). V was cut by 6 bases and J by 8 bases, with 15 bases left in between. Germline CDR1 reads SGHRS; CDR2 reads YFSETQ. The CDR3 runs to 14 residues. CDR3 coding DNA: TGCGCCAGCACCCTCGGGGGGCCCGATTCACCCCTCCACTTT. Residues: CASTLGGPDSPLHF.

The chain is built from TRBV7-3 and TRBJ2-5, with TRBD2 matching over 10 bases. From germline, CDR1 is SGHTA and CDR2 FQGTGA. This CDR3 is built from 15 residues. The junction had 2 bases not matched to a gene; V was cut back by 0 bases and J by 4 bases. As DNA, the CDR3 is TGTGCCAGCAGCTTAACAGCGGGGGGGATAGAGACCCAGTACTTC. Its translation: CASSLTAGGIETQYF.

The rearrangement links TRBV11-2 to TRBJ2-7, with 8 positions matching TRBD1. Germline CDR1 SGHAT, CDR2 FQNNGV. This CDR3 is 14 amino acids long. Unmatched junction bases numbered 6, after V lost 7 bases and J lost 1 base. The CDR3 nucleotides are TGTGCCAGCACCCGGACAGGGTTGTCCTACGAGCAGTACTTC. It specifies CASTRTGLSYEQYF. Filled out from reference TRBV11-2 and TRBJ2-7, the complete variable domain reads EAGVAQSPRYKIIEKRQSVAFWCNPISGHATLYWYQQILGQGPKLLIQFQNNGVVDDSQLPKDRFSAERLKGVDSTLKIQPAKLEDSAVYLCASTRTGLSYEQYFGPGTRLTVT.

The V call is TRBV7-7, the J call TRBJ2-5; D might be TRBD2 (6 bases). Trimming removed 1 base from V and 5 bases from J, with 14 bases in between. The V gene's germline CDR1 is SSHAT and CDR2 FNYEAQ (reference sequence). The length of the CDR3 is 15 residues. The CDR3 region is CASSLGGVMLETQYF. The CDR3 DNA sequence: TGTGCCAGCAGCTTAGGGGGGGTAATGCTGGAGACCCAGTACTTC. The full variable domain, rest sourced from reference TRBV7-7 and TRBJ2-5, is GAGVSQSPRYKVTKRGQDVTLRCDPISSHATLYWYQQALGQGPEFLTYFNYEAQPDKSGLPSDRFSAERPEGSISTLTIQRTEQRDSAMYRCASSLGGVMLETQYFGPGTRLLVL.

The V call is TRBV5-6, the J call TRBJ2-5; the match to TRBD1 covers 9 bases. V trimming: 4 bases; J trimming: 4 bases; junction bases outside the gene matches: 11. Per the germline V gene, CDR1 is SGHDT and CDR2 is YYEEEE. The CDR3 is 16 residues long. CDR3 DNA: TGTGCCAGCAGCGCCCCGGGACAGGGAGCCGGAGAGACCCAGTACTTC. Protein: CASSAPGQGAGETQYF.

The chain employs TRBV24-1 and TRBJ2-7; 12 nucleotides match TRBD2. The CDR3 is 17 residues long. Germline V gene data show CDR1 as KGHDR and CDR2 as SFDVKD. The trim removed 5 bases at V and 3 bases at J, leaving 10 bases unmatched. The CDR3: CATSGSPTSGGLYEQYF. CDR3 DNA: TGTGCCACCAGTGGGTCCCCTACTAGCGGGGGGCTCTACGAGCAGTACTTC.

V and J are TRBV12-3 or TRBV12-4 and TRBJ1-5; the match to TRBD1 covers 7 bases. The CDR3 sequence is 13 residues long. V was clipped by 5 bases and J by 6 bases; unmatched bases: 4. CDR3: CASSRQGFQPQHF. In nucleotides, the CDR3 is TGTGCCAGCAGTCGACAGGGTTTTCAGCCCCAGCATTTT.

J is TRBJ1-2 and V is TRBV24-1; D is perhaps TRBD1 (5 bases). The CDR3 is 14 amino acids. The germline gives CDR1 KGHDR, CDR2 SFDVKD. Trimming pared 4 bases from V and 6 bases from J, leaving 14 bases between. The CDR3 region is CATSEAGFKDGYTF. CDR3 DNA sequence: TGTGCCACCAGTGAGGCAGGGTTCAAGGATGGCTACACCTTC.

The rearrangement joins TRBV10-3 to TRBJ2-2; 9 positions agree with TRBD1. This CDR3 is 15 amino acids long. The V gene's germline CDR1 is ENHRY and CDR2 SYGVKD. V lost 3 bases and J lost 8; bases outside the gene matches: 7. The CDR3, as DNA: TGTGCCATCAGTGATAACAGGGGGCGCCCTGGGGAGCTGTTTTTT. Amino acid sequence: CAISDNRGRPGELFF.

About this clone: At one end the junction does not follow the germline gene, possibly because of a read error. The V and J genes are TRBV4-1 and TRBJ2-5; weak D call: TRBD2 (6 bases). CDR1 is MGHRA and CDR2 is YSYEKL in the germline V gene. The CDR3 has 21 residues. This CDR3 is CASSQDWAAGLALTVPETQHF. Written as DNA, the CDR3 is TGCGCCAGCAGCCAAGATTGGGCGGCGGGCCTAGCGCTAACTGTGCCAGAGACCCAGCACTTC.

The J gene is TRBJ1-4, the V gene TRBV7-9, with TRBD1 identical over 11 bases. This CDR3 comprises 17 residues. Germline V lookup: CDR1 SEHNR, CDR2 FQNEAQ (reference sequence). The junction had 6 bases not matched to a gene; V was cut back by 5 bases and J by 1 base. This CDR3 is CASSLWTGGRTNEKLFF. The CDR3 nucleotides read TGTGCCAGCAGCCTATGGACAGGGGGCCGAACTAATGAAAAACTGTTTTTT.

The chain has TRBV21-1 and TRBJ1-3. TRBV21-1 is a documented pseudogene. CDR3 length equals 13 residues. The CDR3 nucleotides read TGTGCCAGCAGGGAGGACCTTTGCCGCCCCATATATTTT. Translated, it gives CASREDLCRPIYF.

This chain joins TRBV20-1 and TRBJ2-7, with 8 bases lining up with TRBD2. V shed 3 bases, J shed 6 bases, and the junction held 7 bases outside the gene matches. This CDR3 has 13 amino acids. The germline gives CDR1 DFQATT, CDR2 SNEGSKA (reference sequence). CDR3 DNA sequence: TGCAGTGCTAGTCGGGGGGGGCTGAGCGAGCAGTACTTC. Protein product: CSASRGGLSEQYF.

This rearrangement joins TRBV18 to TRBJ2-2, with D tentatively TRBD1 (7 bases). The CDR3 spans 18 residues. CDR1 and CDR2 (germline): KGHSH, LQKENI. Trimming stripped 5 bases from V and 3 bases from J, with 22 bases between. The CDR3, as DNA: TGTGCCAGCTCAGCTGAACCCGGGGGACAGACCTACACCGGGGAGCTGTTTTTT. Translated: CASSAEPGGQTYTGELFF.

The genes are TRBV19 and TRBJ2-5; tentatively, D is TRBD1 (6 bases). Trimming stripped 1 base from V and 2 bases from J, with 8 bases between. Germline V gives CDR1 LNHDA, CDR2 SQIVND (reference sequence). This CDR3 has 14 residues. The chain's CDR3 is CASSIATGQETQYF. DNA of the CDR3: TGTGCCAGTAGTATAGCGACAGGACAAGAGACCCAGTACTTC.

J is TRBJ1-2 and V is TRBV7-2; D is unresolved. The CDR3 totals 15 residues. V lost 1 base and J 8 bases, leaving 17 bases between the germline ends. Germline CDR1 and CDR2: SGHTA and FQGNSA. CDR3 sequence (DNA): TGTGCCAGCAGCTTAGAGGTCGTGCGGGGATTCGGCTACACCTTC. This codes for CASSLEVVRGFGYTF. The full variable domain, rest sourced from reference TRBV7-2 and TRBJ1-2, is GAGVSQSPSNKVTEKGKDVELRCDPISGHTALYWYRQSLGQGLEFLIYFQGNSAPDKSGLPSDRFSAERTGGSVSTLTIQRTQQEDSAVYLCASSLEVVRGFGYTFGSGTRLTVV.

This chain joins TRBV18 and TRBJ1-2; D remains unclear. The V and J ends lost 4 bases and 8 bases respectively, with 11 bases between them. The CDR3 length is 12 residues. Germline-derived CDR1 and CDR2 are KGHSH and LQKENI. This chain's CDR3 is CASSQANSGYTF. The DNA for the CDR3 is TGTGCCAGCTCACAGGCGAACAGCGGCTACACCTTC.

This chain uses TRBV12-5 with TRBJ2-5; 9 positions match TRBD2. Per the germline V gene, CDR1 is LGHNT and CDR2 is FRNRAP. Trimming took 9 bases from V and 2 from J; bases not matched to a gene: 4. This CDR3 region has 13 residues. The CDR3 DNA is TGTGCTAGCCTAGCGGGGCGGCAAGAGACCCAGTACTTC. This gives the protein CASLAGRQETQYF.

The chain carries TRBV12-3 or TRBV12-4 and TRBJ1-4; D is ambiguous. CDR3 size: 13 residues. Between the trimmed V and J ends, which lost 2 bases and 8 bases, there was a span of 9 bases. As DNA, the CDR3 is TGTGCCAGCAGTTTAATCGGACTAGAAAAACTGTTTTTT. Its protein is CASSLIGLEKLFF.

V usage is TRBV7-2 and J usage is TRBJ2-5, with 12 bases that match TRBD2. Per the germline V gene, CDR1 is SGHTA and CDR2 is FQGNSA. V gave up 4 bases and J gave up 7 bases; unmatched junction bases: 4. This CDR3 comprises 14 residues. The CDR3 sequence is CASSSGLAGMTQYF. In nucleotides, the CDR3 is TGTGCCAGCAGCTCCGGACTAGCGGGGATGACCCAGTACTTC.

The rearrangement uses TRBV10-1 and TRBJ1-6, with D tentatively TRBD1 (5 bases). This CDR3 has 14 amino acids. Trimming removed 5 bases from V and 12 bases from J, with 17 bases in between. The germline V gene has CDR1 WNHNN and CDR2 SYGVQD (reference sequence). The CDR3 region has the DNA TGCGCCAGCAGTCCTCCCGGGGACTGGCGACCCCTCCACTTT. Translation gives CASSPPGDWRPLHF.

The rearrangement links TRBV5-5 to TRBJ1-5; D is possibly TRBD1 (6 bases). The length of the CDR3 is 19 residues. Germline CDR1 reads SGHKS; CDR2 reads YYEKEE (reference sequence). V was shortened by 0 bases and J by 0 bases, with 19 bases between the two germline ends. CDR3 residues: CASSLGRQGIISSNQPQHF. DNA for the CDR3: TGTGCCAGCAGCTTGGGGAGGCAGGGGATAATCTCTAGCAATCAGCCCCAGCATTTT. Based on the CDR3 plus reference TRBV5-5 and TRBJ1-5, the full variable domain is DAGVTQSPTHLIKTRGQQVTLRCSPISGHKSVSWYQQVLGQGPQFIFQYYEKEERGRGNFPDRFSARQFPNYSSELNVNALLLGDSALYLCASSLGRQGIISSNQPQHFGDGTRLSIL.